What follows describes a single T cell receptor beta chain. This sample was taken from a study of shared clonotypes between healthy human individuals. Study-wide background: Researchers assigned three CD4 naive, three CD4 memory, two CD8 naive and one CD8 memory plate to each donor.

The CDR3 runs to 13 residues. Germline CDR1 reads ENHRY; CDR2 reads SYGVKD. Deletions cut 10 bases from V and 2 bases from J, with 15 bases between. Libraries were prepared by immunoSEQ multiplex PCR; TCRdb keeps only in-frame clonotypes and omits some of them. This table holds about 230,000 clones, just over 65% found once. The sample comprised memory CD4+ T cells sorted from blood. As to subset: CD45RA-negative fraction. The J gene is TRBJ2-7, the V gene TRBV10-3; unclear D gene. The clonotype comes from a man aged 30 to 45 in good health. Written as DNA, the CDR3 is TGTGCCACCGCCAACCCTATGACCTACGAGCAGTACTTC. It codes for CATANPMTYEQYF.